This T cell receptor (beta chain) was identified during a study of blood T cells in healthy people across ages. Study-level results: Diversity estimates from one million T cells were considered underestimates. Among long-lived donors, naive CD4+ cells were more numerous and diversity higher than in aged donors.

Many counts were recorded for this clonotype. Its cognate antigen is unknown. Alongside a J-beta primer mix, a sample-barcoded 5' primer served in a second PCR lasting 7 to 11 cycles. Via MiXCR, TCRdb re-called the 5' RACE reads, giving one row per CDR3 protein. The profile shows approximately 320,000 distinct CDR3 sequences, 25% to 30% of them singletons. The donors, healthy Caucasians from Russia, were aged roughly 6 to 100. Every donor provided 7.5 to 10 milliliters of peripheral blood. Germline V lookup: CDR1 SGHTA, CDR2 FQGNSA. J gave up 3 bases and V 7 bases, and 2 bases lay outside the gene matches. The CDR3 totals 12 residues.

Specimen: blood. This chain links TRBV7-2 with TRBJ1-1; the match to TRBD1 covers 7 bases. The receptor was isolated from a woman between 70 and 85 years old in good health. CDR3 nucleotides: TGTGCCAGCACCGACAGGGACACTGAAGCTTTCTTT. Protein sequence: CASTDRDTEAFF.